One and the same sample provided the 23 T cell receptor beta chains below, sequenced in a study of response to subunit inactivated influenza vaccine. TCRdb fed the RT-PCR reads into MiXCR, producing one record per CDR3 protein. This table has more than 700,000 distinct CDR3 sequences, about 20% appearing once. The sample here was PBMCs from blood, taken 4 to 6 days after vaccination. These receptors originate from a man in his fifties or sixties who received an inactivated influenza vaccine.

This clonotype was found a few times. This chain connects TRBV24-1 to TRBJ2-3; TRBD2 agrees at 11 bases. The CDR3 is 16 amino acids. Germline V lookup: CDR1 KGHDR, CDR2 SFDVKD. Trimming removed 5 bases from V and 6 bases from J; junction bases left unmatched: 9. CDR3 protein: CATSVAGTSGWDTQYF. The CDR3 region has the DNA TGTGCCACCAGTGTTGCCGGGACTAGCGGTTGGGATACGCAGTATTTT.

This clonotype was recorded a few times. The gene calls are TRBV9 and TRBJ2-7; no firm D call. The CDR3 runs 15 residues. Between the trimmed V and J ends, which lost 0 bases and 0 bases, there was a span of 10 bases. Germline V lookup: CDR1 SGDLS, CDR2 YYNGEE. In DNA form, the CDR3 reads TGTGCCAGCAGCGTAGCCCCAGGAGTCTCCTACGAGCAGTACTTC. This translates into CASSVAPGVSYEQYF.

The genes are TRBV2 and TRBJ2-2; D uncertain. CDR3 length: 12 amino acids. V lost 0 bases to trimming and J lost 8 bases, with 4 bases between them. CDR1 and CDR2 from the germline V gene are SNHLY and FYNNEI. The CDR3 coding sequence is TGTGCCAGCAGTGAAGCTAGGGGGGAGCTGTTTTTT. This sequence encodes CASSEARGELFF.

The chain is built from TRBV11-2 and TRBJ2-5; D is ambiguous. CDR3 size: 14 residues. V lost 5 bases and J 4 bases, leaving 14 bases between the germline ends. Germline CDR1 reads SGHAT; CDR2 reads FQNNGV. The CDR3 DNA follows: TGTGCCAGCAGCCAAAATCCGGACGTAGAGACCCAGTACTTC. Amino acid sequence: CASSQNPDVETQYF.

The gene calls are TRBV20-1 and TRBJ2-7, with 8 bases aligning to TRBD1. This CDR3 spans 15 amino acids. Germline V lookup: CDR1 DFQATT, CDR2 SNEGSKA (reference sequence). The V gene end was trimmed by 1 base and the J gene end by 3 bases; junction bases not matched to a gene: 8. The CDR3 region is CSARGRQGTVYEQYF. CDR3 nucleotide sequence: TGCAGTGCTAGAGGACGACAGGGGACCGTCTACGAGCAGTACTTC.

This sequence joins TRBV20-1 and TRBJ2-5; D is possibly TRBD1 (6 bases). V lost 1 base and J 2 bases, leaving 8 bases between the germline ends. Per the germline V gene, CDR1 is DFQATT and CDR2 is SNEGSKA (reference sequence). The CDR3 consists of 13 residues. The CDR3, as DNA: TGCAGTGCTAGAGCCCAGGGGCAAGAGACCCAGTACTTC. It codes for CSARAQGQETQYF.

This clonotype has just a few counts. This chain connects TRBV7-7 to TRBJ2-1; 11 bases map to TRBD2. Germline V gene lookup returns CDR1 SSHAT and CDR2 FNYEAQ (reference sequence). The CDR3 length is 15 residues. Losses at the gene ends were 5 bases for V and 4 bases for J; bases not matched to a gene: 4. The CDR3 nucleotides are TGTGCCAGCAGCATGGGACTAGCGGCTTACAATGAGCAGTTCTTC. It specifies CASSMGLAAYNEQFF.

The chain links TRBV5-1 to TRBJ2-7; 8 bases align to TRBD2. Unmatched junction bases numbered 16, after V lost 4 bases and J lost 1 base. Per the germline V gene, CDR1 is SGHRS and CDR2 is YFSETQ. This CDR3 has 18 amino acids. CDR3 nucleotides: TGCGCCAGCAGCCCGGTGCCCCAGTCCGCGGGAGGATCCTACGAGCAGTACTTC. This codes for CASSPVPQSAGGSYEQYF.

The table lists this clonotype with a few counts. The chain carries TRBV29-1 and TRBJ2-7, with 11 bases identical to TRBD1. The CDR3 has 13 amino acids. J gave up 4 bases and V 4 bases, and 3 bases lay outside the gene matches. Germline CDR1 SQVTM, CDR2 ANQGSEA. CDR3 region: CSVGTGGLYEQYF. CDR3 in DNA: TGCAGCGTTGGGACAGGGGGCCTATACGAGCAGTACTTC.

The rearrangement uses TRBV11-1 and TRBJ2-7; TRBD1 matches 8 bases. Germline loops: CDR1 SGHAT, CDR2 FQDESV (reference sequence). The length of the CDR3 is 15 residues. Trimming removed 5 bases from V and 4 bases from J; junction bases left unmatched: 10. The CDR3 bases are TGTGCCAGCAGCCCACGTCCAGGGGGCAAGTACGAGCAGTACTTC. Translated, it gives CASSPRPGGKYEQYF.

This clonotype was counted many times. The chain recombines TRBV11-2 with TRBJ1-1, with D unclear. In germline, CDR1 is SGHAT, CDR2 FQNNGV. This CDR3 spans 13 amino acids. Trimming shortened V by 4 bases and J by 8 bases, and 14 bases separated the two germline ends. The CDR3 DNA reads TGTGCCAGCAGCTCTGGGAGGTTGGTGGAAGCTTTCTTT. It is translated as CASSSGRLVEAFF.

The sample holds many counts of this clonotype. V usage is TRBV20-1 and J usage is TRBJ2-3; D might be TRBD2 (6 bases). The CDR3 runs to 15 residues. The germline V and J ends were trimmed by 5 bases and 6 bases, with 21 bases remaining between them. Germline lookup yields CDR1 DFQATT and CDR2 SNEGSKA (reference sequence). CDR3 in amino acids: CSAVGGPSQPDTQYF. The CDR3 nucleotides are TGCAGTGCTGTCGGGGGACCGTCCCAGCCGGATACGCAGTATTTT.

The rearrangement joins TRBV7-9 to TRBJ2-1; D not resolved. The CDR3 is 15 residues long. The V and J ends lost 5 bases and 0 bases respectively, with 11 bases between them. Germline CDR1 reads SEHNR; CDR2 reads FQNEAQ (reference sequence). This CDR3 is CASSATFSSYNEQFF. The DNA of the CDR3 is TGTGCCAGCAGCGCGACATTTAGCTCCTACAATGAGCAGTTCTTC.

Concerning this clonotype itself: A read error may account for a junction end that differs from germline. J is TRBJ2-6 and V is TRBV7-7; weak D call: TRBD1 (5 bases). The germline V gene encodes CDR1 SSHAT and CDR2 FNYEAQ (reference sequence). CDR3 length equals 16 residues. This chain's CDR3 is CASSLDSPGGANVLTF. In nucleotides, the CDR3 is TGTGCTAGCAGCTTAGATTCTCCAGGGGGGGCCAACGTCCTGACTTTC. Using reference TRBV7-7 and TRBJ2-6 for the parts outside the CDR3, the full variable domain is GAGVSQSPRYKVTKRGQDVTLRCDPISSHATLYWYQQALGQGPEFLTYFNYEAQPDKSGLPSDRFSAERPEGSISTLTIQRTEQRDSAMYRCASSLDSPGGANVLTFGAGSRLTVL.

This clonotype was observed a few times. V and J are TRBV5-1 and TRBJ1-4; 9 positions agree with TRBD1. Per germline, CDR1 SGHRS and CDR2 YFSETQ. This CDR3 is 16 amino acids long. The V and J ends lost 3 bases and 8 bases, in that order; junction bases with no gene match: 11. CDR3 coding DNA: TGCGCCAGCAGCTATGGGACAGGGAAGGGTCGGGAAAAACTGTTTTTT. Translation: CASSYGTGKGREKLFF.

The chain recombines TRBV9 with TRBJ1-1; the D gene is possibly TRBD1 (6 bases). Per the germline V gene, CDR1 is SGDLS and CDR2 is YYNGEE. Between the trimmed V and J ends, which lost 0 bases and 3 bases, there was a span of 15 bases. The CDR3 spans 16 residues. CDR3 bases: TGTGCCAGCAGCGTAGGTTCCCCAGGGGTGGACACTGAAGCTTTCTTT. This gives the protein CASSVGSPGVDTEAFF.

Only a few counts were recorded for this clonotype. This sequence joins TRBV25-1 and TRBJ1-2; TRBD1 matches 10 bases. The V segment lost 6 bases and the J segment 3 bases; nucleotides outside the gene matches: 1. The germline gives CDR1 MGHDK, CDR2 SYGVNS. The CDR3 has 13 residues. DNA of the CDR3: TGTGCCAGCAGGGGGACAGGGGACTATGGCTACACCTTC. Amino acid sequence: CASRGTGDYGYTF.

This sequence joins TRBV11-2 and TRBJ2-7; D ambiguous. V was cut by 5 bases and J by 2 bases, with 16 bases left in between. CDR1 SGHAT and CDR2 FQNNGV come from the germline V gene. The CDR3 sequence is 15 residues long. The CDR3 DNA is TGTGCCAGCAGCACGGGCCTGGCAGCCCCCTACGAGCAGTACTTC. Translating gives CASSTGLAAPYEQYF. Using reference TRBV11-2 and TRBJ2-7 for the parts outside the CDR3, the full variable domain is EAGVAQSPRYKIIEKRQSVAFWCNPISGHATLYWYQQILGQGPKLLIQFQNNGVVDDSQLPKDRFSAERLKGVDSTLKIQPAKLEDSAVYLCASSTGLAAPYEQYFGPGTRLTVT.

The chain uses TRBV5-1 and TRBJ2-3, with 11 bases matching TRBD2. Germline trimming cut 4 bases from V and 5 bases from J; bases unmatched to any gene: 12. CDR1 and CDR2 (germline): SGHRS, YFSETQ. This CDR3 is 17 amino acids long. The CDR3 here is CASSGGTSGSLIDTQYF. Written as DNA, the CDR3 is TGCGCCAGCAGCGGGGGAACTAGCGGGAGCCTCATAGATACGCAGTATTTT. The full variable domain, completed using reference TRBV5-1 and TRBJ2-3, is KAGVTQTPRYLIKTRGQQVTLSCSPISGHRSVSWYQQTPGQGLQFLFEYFSETQRNKGNFPGRFSGRQFSNSRSEMNVSTLELGDSALYLCASSGGTSGSLIDTQYFGPGTRLTVL.

This clonotype has only a few counts. This chain links TRBV20-1 with TRBJ2-5; 10 bases align to TRBD2. Germline CDR1 is DFQATT and CDR2 is SNEGSKA (reference sequence). The CDR3 loop spans 15 amino acids. After removal of 3 bases from V and 5 bases from J, the junction contained 9 bases not matched to a gene. The CDR3 region is CSARDPSGSWETQYF. CDR3 DNA: TGCAGTGCTAGGGATCCTAGCGGGAGCTGGGAGACCCAGTACTTC.

The chain uses TRBV20-1 and TRBJ1-2, with D possibly TRBD1 on 6 matching bases. The germline V and J ends were trimmed by 3 bases and 10 bases, with 18 bases remaining between them. The CDR3 consists of 13 residues. Germline-derived CDR1 and CDR2 are DFQATT and SNEGSKA (reference sequence). The CDR3 coding sequence is TGCAGTGCTAGTGACGTCGGGACAAGCTACTACACCTTC. Its protein product is CSASDVGTSYYTF.

This sequence joins TRBV20-1 and TRBJ2-3; no reliable D call. The CDR3 extends over 12 amino acids. Germline lookup yields CDR1 DFQATT and CDR2 SNEGSKA (reference sequence). V lost 0 bases and J 14 bases, leaving 15 bases between the germline ends. The CDR3 protein is CSARDPPGAGYF. The CDR3 DNA sequence: TGCAGTGCTAGAGATCCGCCGGGCGCCGGGTATTTT.

CDR3 DNA: TGCAGTGCTAGAGGCGACAGGCGGGAGGGGGGCTGGGCCCAGTACTTC. It yields the protein CSARGDRREGGWAQYF. The J gene is TRBJ2-5, the V gene TRBV20-1, with 9 nucleotides matching TRBD2. J lost 9 bases, V lost 1 base, and 15 bases had no gene match. The CDR3 length is 16 residues. CDR1 and CDR2 (germline): DFQATT, SNEGSKA (reference sequence).